This record looks at one TCR beta chain sequence and its context. The antigen is not known. Gene names follow the mouse nomenclature. The read finishes 1 residue shy of the CDR3 end, and the germline J gene is used to complete it. TCRbeta CDR3 was sequenced at survey depth with template counts. The repertoire was sequenced with immunoSEQ multiplex PCR; TCRdb's copy has only in-frame clones and lacks some. The sample has about 1,800 clones, approximately 60% seen once. Germline V CDR1 and CDR2: KGHPV, FQNQEV (reference sequence). The ends were cut back, 3 bases at V and 2 bases at J, with 4 bases in the middle. This CDR3 is built from 13 residues. These data come from a study of tissue T cells after allogeneic stem cell transplantation. Study outcomes and limitations: Shared clones across patients were few; motif clustering revealed tissue-specific shared signatures. Blood and spleen captured only part of the tissue TCR repertoire.

Time point specified: mouse harvest day 7 after allogeneic transplant. The graft held 10^6 splenic CD5+ T cells and 10^7 T-cell-depleted bone marrow cells. B6 (H2b) cells into BALB/c (H2d) mice; tissues taken at day 7 or 14. The specimen was liver tissue. The sequence derives from a female BALB/c mouse given C57BL/6 T cells with graft-versus-host disease after an allogeneic hematopoietic cell transplant. V usage is TRBV26 and J usage is TRBJ2-2; no clear D gene. The DNA read from the CDR3 is TGTGCCAGCAGTCTCCCTAACACCGGGCAGCTCTAC. It yields the protein CASSLPNTGQLY. The entire CDR3 protein is CASSLPNTGQLYF.